The clone carrying this T cell receptor beta chain appeared a few times. Produced via immunoSEQ multiplex PCR; TCRdb's table is partial and in-frame only. The table lists around 140,000 clones, 82% of them singletons. The data originate from a study of blood T cell repertoires in COVID-19. The CDR3 covers 12 residues. Between the trimmed V and J ends, which lost 5 bases and 7 bases, there was a span of 11 bases. Per germline, CDR1 SGHNT and CDR2 YENEEA. The sample consisted of peripheral blood. The rearrangement uses TRBV11-3 and TRBJ1-1, with D possibly TRBD1 on 5 matching bases. This clonotype was obtained from a human donor with acute or convalescent COVID-19. The donor label of this sample is uncertain. In DNA form, the CDR3 reads TGTGCCAGCAGCACAACCGACAGTGAAGCTTTCTTT. This gives the protein CASSTTDSEAFF.